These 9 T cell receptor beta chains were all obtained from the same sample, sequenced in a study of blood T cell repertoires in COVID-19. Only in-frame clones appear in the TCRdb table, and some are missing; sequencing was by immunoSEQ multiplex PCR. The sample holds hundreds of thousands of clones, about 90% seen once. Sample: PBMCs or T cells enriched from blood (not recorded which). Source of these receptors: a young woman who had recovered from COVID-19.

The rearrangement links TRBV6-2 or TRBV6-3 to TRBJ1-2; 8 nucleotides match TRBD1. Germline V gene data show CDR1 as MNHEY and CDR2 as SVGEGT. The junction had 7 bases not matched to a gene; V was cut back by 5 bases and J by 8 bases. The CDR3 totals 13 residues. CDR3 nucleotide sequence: TGTGCCAGCAGTCCGGACAGGGACCTGGGCTACACCTTC. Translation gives CASSPDRDLGYTF.

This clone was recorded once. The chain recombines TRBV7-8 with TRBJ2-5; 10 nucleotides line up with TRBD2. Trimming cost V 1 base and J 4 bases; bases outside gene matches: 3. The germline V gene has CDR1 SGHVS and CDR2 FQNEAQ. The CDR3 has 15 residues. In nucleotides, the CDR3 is TGTGCCAGCAGCTTAGAGAGCGGGGGGGGAGAGACCCAGTACTTC. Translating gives CASSLESGGGETQYF. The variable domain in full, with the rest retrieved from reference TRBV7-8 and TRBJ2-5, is GAGVSQSPRYKVAKRGQDVALRCDPISGHVSLFWYQQALGQGPEFLTYFQNEAQLDKSGLPSDRFFAERPEGSVSTLKIQRTQQEDSAVYLCASSLESGGGETQYFGPGTRLLVL.

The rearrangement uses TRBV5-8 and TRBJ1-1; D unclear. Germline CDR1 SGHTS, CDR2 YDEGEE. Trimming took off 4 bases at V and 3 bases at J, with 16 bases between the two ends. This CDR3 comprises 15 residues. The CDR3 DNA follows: TGTGCCAGCAGCCCTCGGGAGGCATGGTACACTGAAGCTTTCTTT. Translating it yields CASSPREAWYTEAFF.

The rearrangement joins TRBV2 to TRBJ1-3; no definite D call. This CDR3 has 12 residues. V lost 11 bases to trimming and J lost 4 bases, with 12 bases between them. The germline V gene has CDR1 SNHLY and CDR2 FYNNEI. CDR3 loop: CAGGDRGNTIYF. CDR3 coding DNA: TGTGCCGGCGGGGATAGGGGAAACACCATATATTTT.

The CDR3 protein is CASGLDRVGTGELFF. Here the CDR3 DNA reads TGTGCTAGTGGACTGGACAGGGTCGGGACCGGGGAGCTGTTTTTT. The chain recombines TRBV12-5 with TRBJ2-2; 8 bases agree with TRBD1. CDR1 and CDR2 (germline): LGHNT, FRNRAP. J was trimmed by 5 bases and V by 6 bases; bases with no gene match: 8. The CDR3 runs 15 residues.

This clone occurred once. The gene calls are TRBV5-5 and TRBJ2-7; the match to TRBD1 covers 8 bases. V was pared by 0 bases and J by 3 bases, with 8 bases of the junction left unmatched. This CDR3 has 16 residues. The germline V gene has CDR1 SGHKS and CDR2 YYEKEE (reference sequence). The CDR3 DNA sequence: TGTGCCAGCAGCTTGGTCCCCCGGGACAGGATCTACGAGCAGTACTTC. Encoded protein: CASSLVPRDRIYEQYF.

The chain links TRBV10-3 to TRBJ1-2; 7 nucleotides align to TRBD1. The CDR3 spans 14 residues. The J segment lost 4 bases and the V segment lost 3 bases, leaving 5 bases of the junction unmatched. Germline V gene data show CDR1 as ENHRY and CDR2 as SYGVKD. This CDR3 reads CAISDRTGLYGYTF. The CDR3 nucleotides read TGTGCCATCAGTGATCGGACAGGCCTCTATGGCTACACCTTC.

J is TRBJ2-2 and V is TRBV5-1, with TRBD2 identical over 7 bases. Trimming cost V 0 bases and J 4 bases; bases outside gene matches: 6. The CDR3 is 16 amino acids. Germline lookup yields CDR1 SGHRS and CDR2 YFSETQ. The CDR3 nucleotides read TGCGCCAGCAGCTTGGCCGGGGGGTCAGGCACCGGGGAGCTGTTTTTT. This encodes CASSLAGGSGTGELFF.

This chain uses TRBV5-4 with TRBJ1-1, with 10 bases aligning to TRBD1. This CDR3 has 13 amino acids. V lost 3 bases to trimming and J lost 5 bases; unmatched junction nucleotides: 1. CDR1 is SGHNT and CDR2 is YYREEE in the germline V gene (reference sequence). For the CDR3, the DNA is TGTGCCAGCAGCTGGACAGGGGGGACTGAAGCTTTCTTT. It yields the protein CASSWTGGTEAFF. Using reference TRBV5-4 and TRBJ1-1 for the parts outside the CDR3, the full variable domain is ETGVTQSPTHLIKTRGQQVTLRCSSQSGHNTVSWYQQALGQGPQFIFQYYREEENGRGNFPPRFSGLQFPNYSSELNVNALELDDSALYLCASSWTGGTEAFFGQGTRLTVV.